This T cell receptor (beta chain) stems from a study of T-cell reconstitution after alpha-beta-depleted transplantation in children. This clonotype was detected only a few times. Preparation of the TCRbeta library involved a method that used unique molecular identifiers. TCRdb re-called the PCR reads with MiXCR, one entry per CDR3 protein. The data hold about 870,000 distinct CDR3 sequences, with about 15% observed a single time. Trimming took 2 bases from V and 2 from J, leaving 6 bases between them. The CDR3 covers 13 residues. Germline V gives CDR1 MGHRA, CDR2 YSYEKL. The source was PBMCs, mostly from graft donor cells, collected 360 days after TCRalphabeta/CD19-depleted stem cell transplant. The chain is built from TRBV4-1 and TRBJ2-5; D not certain. This sequence originates from a male patient younger than 18 who had a stem cell transplant for acute lymphoblastic leukemia, so the T cells may come from the graft donor. CDR3 sequence (DNA): TGCGCCAGCAGCCAATTCCGGCAAGAGACCCAGTACTTC. This encodes CASSQFRQETQYF.